This T cell receptor beta chain was profiled in a study of shared clonotypes between healthy human individuals. Whole-study findings and limits: It was observed that 5% to 6% of naive CD4 clonotypes were shared across a few donors.

In the case of this clone: Antigen unknown.

The CDR3 spans 10 residues. The V gene's germline CDR1 is SQVTM and CDR2 ANQGSEA. V gave up 7 bases and J gave up 9 bases, with 12 bases separating them. In the naive CD8 group, cells lacked CD45RO and were positively selected for CCR7, so terminally differentiated effector memory CD45RA+ cells were left out. Assay: immunoSEQ multiplex PCR; the TCRdb copy retains only in-frame clones and omits some. Among over 2 million clones listed, about 95% were seen once. The receptor was isolated from a man between 18 and 29 years old in good health. Material for sequencing was naive CD8+ T cells sorted from blood. The V and J genes are TRBV29-1 and TRBJ1-2, with D tentatively TRBD1 (6 bases). The CDR3 spells CSAGGMSYTF. The DNA for the CDR3 is TGCAGCGCCGGGGGCATGAGCTACACCTTC. Based on the CDR3 plus reference TRBV29-1 and TRBJ1-2, the full variable domain is SAVISQKPSRDICQRGTSLTIQCQVDSQVTMMFWYRQQPGQSLTLIATANQGSEATYESGFVIDKFPISRPNLTFSTLTVSNMSPEDSSIYLCSAGGMSYTFGSGTRLTVV.